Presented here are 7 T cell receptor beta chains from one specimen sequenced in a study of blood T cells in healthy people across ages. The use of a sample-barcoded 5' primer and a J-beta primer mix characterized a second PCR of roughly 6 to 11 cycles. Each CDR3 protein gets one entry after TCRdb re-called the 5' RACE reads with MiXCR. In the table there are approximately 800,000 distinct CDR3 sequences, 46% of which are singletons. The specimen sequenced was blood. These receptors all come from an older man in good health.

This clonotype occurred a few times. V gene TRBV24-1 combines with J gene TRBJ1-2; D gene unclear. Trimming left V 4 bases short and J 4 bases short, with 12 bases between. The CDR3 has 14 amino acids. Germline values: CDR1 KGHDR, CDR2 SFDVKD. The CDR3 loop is CATSDVRTSYGYTF. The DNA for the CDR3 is TGTGCCACCAGTGACGTCCGAACATCCTATGGCTACACCTTC.

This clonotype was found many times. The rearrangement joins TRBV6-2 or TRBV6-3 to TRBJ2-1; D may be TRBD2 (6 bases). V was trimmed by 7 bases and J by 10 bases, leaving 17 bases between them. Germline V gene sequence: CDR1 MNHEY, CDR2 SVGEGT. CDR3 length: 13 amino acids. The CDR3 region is CASNPGDFDEQFF. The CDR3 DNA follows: TGTGCCAGCAACCCGGGAGACTTCGACGAGCAGTTCTTC.

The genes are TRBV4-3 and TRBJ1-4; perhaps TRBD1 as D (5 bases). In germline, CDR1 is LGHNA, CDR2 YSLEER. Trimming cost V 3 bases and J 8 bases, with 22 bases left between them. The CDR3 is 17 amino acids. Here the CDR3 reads CASSQVSSGAGREKLFF. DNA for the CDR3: TGCGCCAGCAGCCAGGTTTCATCCGGGGCGGGCAGGGAAAAACTGTTTTTT.

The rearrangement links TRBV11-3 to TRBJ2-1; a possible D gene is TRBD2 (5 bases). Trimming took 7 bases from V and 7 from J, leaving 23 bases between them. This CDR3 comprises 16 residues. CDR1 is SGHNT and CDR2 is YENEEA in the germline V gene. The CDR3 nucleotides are TGTGCCAGCACCGAGAGGGCTACCTTCGGTCAGAATGAGCAGTTCTTC. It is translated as CASTERATFGQNEQFF. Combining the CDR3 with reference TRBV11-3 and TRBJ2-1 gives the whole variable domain EAGVVQSPRYKIIEKKQPVAFWCNPISGHNTLYWYLQNLGQGPELLIRYENEEAVDDSQLPKDRFSAERLKGVDSTLKIQPAELGDSAVYLCASTERATFGQNEQFFGPGTRLTVL.

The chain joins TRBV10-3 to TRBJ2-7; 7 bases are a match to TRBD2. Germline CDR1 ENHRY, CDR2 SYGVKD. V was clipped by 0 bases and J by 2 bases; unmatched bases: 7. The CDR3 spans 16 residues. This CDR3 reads CAISESGGGGTYEQYF. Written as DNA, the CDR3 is TGTGCCATCAGTGAGTCAGGCGGGGGAGGCACCTACGAGCAGTACTTC.

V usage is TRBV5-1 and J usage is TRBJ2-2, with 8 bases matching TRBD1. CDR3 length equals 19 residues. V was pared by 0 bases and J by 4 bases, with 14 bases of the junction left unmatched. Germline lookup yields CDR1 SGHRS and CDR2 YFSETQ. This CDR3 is CASSLVGQGLGVGTGELFF. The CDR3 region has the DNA TGCGCCAGCAGCTTGGTAGGACAGGGTCTCGGCGTGGGCACCGGGGAGCTGTTTTTT.

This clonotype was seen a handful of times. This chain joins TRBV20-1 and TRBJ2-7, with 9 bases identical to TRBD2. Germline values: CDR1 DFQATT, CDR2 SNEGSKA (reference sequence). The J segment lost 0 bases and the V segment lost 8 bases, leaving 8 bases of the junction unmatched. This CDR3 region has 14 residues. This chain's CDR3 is CSPTLAGASYEQYF. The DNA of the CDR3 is TGCAGTCCAACCTTAGCGGGAGCCTCCTACGAGCAGTACTTC.